The present T cell receptor beta chain was sequenced within a study of blood T cells in healthy people across ages. Findings and caveats of the study: Diversity estimates drawn from one million T cells were deemed underestimates.

The CDR3 consists of 16 residues. Germline V CDR1 and CDR2: MGHRA, YSYEKL. V was clipped by 4 bases and J by 4 bases; unmatched bases: 12. Sample-barcoded 5' priming and a J-beta primer mix drove a second PCR of roughly 7 to 11 cycles. Via MiXCR, TCRdb re-called the 5' RACE reads, giving one row per CDR3 protein. The data hold more than 1,000,000 distinct CDR3 sequences, with around 27% observed a single time. With respect to this clonotype: The antigen remains unidentified.

This sample also appeared in a second study, on T cells of mothers and their children.

The TCR comes from a girl aged 2 to 9 in good health. The chain links TRBV4-1 to TRBJ2-5; 7 positions match TRBD2. The specimen sequenced was blood. The DNA for the CDR3 is TGCGCCAGCAGCCGGAACGTTGCAGGGAGGGCAGAGACCCAGTACTTC. Its translation is CASSRNVAGRAETQYF.